This T cell receptor (beta chain) was captured in a study of cytomegalovirus exposure and HLA in healthy donors. Method: immunoSEQ multiplex PCR; TCRdb's copy keeps in-frame clones and lacks some. The sample contains about 62,000 clones, more than 85% of which appear only once. Findings and limits, study-wide: Specificity for CMV antigens was confirmed in vitro for a few of the CMV-associated chains. According to a subsequent analysis, TCR clusters from the first cohort were inclined to appear together in the 110 or so validation repertoires. The classifier reportedly diagnosed cytomegalovirus status with high specificity and sensitivity. Associated with cytomegalovirus, according to the listing, were approximately 160 TCR beta chains.

This clone is a singleton in its sample. Its antigen is unknown. Specimen: PBMCs. The clonotype comes from a woman aged 18-29 years in good health and CMV-seropositive.

CDR3 sequence: CASSATGQNEKLFF. The CDR3 DNA follows: TGTGCCAGCAGTGCGACAGGGCAGAATGAAAAACTGTTTTTT. The rearrangement links TRBV7-6 to TRBJ1-4; 7 bases agree with TRBD1. V lost 6 bases and J lost 5; bases outside the gene matches: 6. This CDR3 comprises 14 residues. In germline, CDR1 is SGHVS, CDR2 FNYEAQ.